This T cell receptor beta chain was obtained from a study of T cell repertoires in ileal Crohn's disease. Study at large: Median disease duration was approximately eight years; roughly 35% smoked at surgery. The M0 sample came from the inflamed ileal portion of the resected specimen.

TCRdb keeps only in-frame clones here, not all; method: immunoSEQ multiplex PCR. The sample has roughly 8,700 clones; 85% are singletons. Described time point: inflamed ileum from the surgical specimen. Per germline, CDR1 SNHLY and CDR2 FYNNEI. The ends lost 8 bases at V and 3 bases at J; junction bases unmatched: 6. The CDR3 spans 14 residues. Sequenced material: ileal tissue. The J gene is TRBJ2-2, the V gene TRBV2; 7 nucleotides align to TRBD1. This TCR was recovered from an adult with Crohn's disease. DNA for the CDR3: TGTGCCAGCCGGACAGGAGGAGACACCGGGGAGCTGTTTTTT. Its translation: CASRTGGDTGELFF.